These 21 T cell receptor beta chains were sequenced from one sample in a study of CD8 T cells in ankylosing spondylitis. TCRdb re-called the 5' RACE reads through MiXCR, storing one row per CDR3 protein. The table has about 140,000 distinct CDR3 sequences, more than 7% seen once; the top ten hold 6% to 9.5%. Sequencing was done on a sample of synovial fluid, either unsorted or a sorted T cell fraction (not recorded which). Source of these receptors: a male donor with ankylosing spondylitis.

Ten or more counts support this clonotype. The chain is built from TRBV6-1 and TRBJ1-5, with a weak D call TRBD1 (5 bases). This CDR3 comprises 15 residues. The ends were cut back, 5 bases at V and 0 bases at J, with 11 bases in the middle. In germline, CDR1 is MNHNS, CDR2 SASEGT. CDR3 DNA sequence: TGTGCCAGCAGTCGGACAAGCTATAGCAATCAGCCCCAGCATTTT. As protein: CASSRTSYSNQPQHF.

The CDR3 loop is CSAPNRGRNGYTF. CDR3 sequence (DNA): TGCAGTGCCCCCAACAGGGGGCGAAATGGCTACACCTTC. The chain couples TRBV20-1 to TRBJ1-2, with 9 bases that match TRBD1. Germline V gene lookup returns CDR1 DFQATT and CDR2 SNEGSKA (reference sequence). The V and J ends lost 6 bases and 6 bases, in that order; junction bases with no gene match: 8. The CDR3 consists of 13 residues.

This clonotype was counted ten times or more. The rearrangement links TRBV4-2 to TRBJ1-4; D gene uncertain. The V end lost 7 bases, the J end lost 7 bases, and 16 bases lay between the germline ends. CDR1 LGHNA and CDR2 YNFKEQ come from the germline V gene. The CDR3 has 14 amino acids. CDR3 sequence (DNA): TGTGCCAGCACCGAGGGTGGGTGGGGTGAAAAACTGTTTTTT. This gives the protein CASTEGGWGEKLFF.

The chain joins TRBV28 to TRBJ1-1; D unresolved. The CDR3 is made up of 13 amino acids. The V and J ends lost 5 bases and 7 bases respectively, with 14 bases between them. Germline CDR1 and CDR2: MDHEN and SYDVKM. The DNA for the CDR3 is TGTGCCAGCAGTCCACCCCCCACTAGTGAAGCTTTCTTT. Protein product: CASSPPPTSEAFF.

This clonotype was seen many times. The DNA of the CDR3 is TGTGCCAGCAGCGCGACAGTAAGCAATTCACCCCTCCACTTT. It is translated as CASSATVSNSPLHF. The chain employs TRBV9 and TRBJ1-6; D is possibly TRBD1 (5 bases). Germline V gives CDR1 SGDLS, CDR2 YYNGEE. The V end lost 3 bases, the J end lost 7 bases, and 11 bases lay between the germline ends. This CDR3 is built from 14 residues.

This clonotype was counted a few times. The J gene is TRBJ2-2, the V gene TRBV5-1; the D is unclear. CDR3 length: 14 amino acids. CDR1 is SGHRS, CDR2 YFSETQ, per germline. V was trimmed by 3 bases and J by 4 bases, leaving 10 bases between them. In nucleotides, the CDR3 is TGCGCCAGCAGCTGGGCGACGGGCACCGGGGAGCTGTTTTTT. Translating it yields CASSWATGTGELFF.

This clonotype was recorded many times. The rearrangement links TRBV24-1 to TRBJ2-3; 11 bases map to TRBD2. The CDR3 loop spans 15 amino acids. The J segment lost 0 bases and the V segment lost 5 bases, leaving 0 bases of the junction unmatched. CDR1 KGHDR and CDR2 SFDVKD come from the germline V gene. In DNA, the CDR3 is TGTGCCACCAGTGGGACTAGCGGGAGCACAGATACGCAGTATTTT. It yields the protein CATSGTSGSTDTQYF.

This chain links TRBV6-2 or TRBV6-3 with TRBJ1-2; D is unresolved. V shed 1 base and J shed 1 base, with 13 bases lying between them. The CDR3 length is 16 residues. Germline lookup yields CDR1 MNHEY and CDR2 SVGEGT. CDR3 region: CASSYYAGGINYGYTF. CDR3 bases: TGTGCCAGCAGTTACTATGCAGGCGGGATTAACTATGGCTACACCTTC.

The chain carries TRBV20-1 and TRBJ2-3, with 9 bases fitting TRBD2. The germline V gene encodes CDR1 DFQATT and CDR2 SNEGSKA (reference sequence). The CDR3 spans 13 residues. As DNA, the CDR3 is TGCAGGTCCCTAGCGGGAAGCACAGATACGCAGTATTTT. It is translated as CRSLAGSTDTQYF.

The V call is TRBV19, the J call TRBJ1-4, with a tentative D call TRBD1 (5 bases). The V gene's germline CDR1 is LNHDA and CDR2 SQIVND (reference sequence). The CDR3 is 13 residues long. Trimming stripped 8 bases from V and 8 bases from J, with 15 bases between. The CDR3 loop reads CASSTGAGEKLFF. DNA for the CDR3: TGTGCCAGTTCGACGGGCGCAGGGGAAAAACTGTTTTTT.

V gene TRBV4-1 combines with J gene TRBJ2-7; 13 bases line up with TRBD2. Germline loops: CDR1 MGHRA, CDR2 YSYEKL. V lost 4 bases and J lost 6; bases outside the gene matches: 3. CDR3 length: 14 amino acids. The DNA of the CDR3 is TGCGCCAGCAGCCGGGGGACTAGCGGGATCGAGCAGTACTTC. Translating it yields CASSRGTSGIEQYF.

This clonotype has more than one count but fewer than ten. In DNA, the CDR3 is TGTGCCAGCAAGGGAAGTAACACCGGGGAGCTGTTTTTT. Translation gives CASKGSNTGELFF. V usage is TRBV6-6 and J usage is TRBJ2-2; no clear D gene. Trimming cost V 7 bases and J 2 bases, with 8 bases left between them. This CDR3 spans 13 amino acids. Germline-derived CDR1 and CDR2 are MNHNY and SVGAGI (reference sequence).

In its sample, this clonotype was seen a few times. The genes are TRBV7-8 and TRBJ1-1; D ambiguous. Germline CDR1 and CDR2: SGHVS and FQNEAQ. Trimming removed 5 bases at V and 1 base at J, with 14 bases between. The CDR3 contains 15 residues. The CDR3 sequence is CASSAPSLGNTEAFF. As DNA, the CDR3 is TGTGCCAGCAGCGCACCCTCACTTGGGAACACTGAAGCTTTCTTT.

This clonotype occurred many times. The DNA of the CDR3 is TGCAGTGCTAGCCCCCGGGGCAGGGGGGGTGGCTACACCTTC. This gives the protein CSASPRGRGGGYTF. The chain uses TRBV20-1 and TRBJ1-2, with 7 bases that match TRBD1. The CDR3 sequence is 14 residues long. V was pared by 3 bases and J by 7 bases, with 11 bases of the junction left unmatched. From germline, CDR1 is DFQATT and CDR2 SNEGSKA (reference sequence).

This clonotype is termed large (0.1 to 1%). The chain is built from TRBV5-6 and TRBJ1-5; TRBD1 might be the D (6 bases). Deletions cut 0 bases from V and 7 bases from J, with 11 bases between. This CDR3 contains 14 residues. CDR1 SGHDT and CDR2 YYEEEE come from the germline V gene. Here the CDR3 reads CASSLGPGEQPQHF. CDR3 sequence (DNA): TGTGCCAGCAGCTTGGGGCCAGGGGAACAGCCCCAGCATTTT.

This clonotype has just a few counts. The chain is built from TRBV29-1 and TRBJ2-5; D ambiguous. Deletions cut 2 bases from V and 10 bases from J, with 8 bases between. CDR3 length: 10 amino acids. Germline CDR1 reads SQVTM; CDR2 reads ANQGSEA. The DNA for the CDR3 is TGCAGCGTTGAAATCGGTAACCAGTACTTC. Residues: CSVEIGNQYF.

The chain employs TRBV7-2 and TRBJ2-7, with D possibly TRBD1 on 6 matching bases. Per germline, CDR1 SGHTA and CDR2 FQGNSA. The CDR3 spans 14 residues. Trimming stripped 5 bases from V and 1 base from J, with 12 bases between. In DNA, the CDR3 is TGTGCCAGCAGCATCTCCAGGGGTTCCTACGAGCAGTACTTC. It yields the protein CASSISRGSYEQYF.

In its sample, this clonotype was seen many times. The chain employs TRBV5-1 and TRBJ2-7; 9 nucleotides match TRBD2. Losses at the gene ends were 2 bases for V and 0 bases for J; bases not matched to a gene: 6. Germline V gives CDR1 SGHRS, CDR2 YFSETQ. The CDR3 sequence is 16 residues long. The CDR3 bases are TGCGCCAGCAGCTTTAGCGGGGGCCACCTCTCCTACGAGCAGTACTTC. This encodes CASSFSGGHLSYEQYF.

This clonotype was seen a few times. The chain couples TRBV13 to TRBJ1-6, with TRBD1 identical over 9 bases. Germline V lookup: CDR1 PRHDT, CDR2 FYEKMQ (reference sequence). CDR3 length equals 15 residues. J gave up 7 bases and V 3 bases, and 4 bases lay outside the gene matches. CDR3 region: CASSLTGGRNSPLHF. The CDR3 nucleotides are TGTGCCAGCAGCTTGACAGGGGGTCGGAATTCACCCCTCCACTTT.

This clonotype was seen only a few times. The CDR3 sequence is CASSLGGGAGETQYF. CDR3 in DNA: TGTGCCAGCAGCTTGGGGGGCGGGGCAGGGGAGACCCAGTACTTC. The V and J genes are TRBV7-2 and TRBJ2-5; D possibly uses TRBD1 or TRBD2 (6 bases each). The V end lost 3 bases, the J end lost 5 bases, and 16 bases lay between the germline ends. The CDR3 is 15 residues long. CDR1 is SGHTA and CDR2 is FQGNSA in the germline V gene.

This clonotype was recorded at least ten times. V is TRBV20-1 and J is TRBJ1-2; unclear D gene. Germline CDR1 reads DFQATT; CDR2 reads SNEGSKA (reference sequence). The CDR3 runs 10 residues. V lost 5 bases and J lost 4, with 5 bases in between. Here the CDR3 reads CSAYSYGYTF. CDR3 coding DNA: TGCAGTGCTTATTCCTATGGCTACACCTTC.